What follows are 12 T cell receptor beta chains derived from one specimen sequenced in a study of cytomegalovirus exposure and HLA in healthy donors. Vbeta (60) and Jbeta (13) primers were used in the PCR. Libraries were prepared by immunoSEQ multiplex PCR; TCRdb keeps only in-frame clonotypes and omits some of them. The repertoire holds some 130,000 clones, with 80% as singletons. The material sequenced was PBMCs. These receptors originate from a man under 40 in good health.

The chain couples TRBV19 to TRBJ2-1; TRBD2 aligns across 9 bases. Per germline, CDR1 LNHDA and CDR2 SQIVND (reference sequence). Unmatched junction bases numbered 9, after V lost 5 bases and J lost 4 bases. CDR3 length: 16 residues. CDR3 residues: CASSPLTSGPYNEQFF. In nucleotides, the CDR3 is TGTGCCAGTAGTCCATTGACTAGCGGCCCATACAATGAGCAGTTCTTC. Full variable domain (rest looked up from reference TRBV19 and TRBJ2-1): DGGITQSPKYLFRKEGQNVTLSCEQNLNHDAMYWYRQDPGQGLRLIYYSQIVNDFQKGDIAEGYSVSREKKESFPLTVTSAQKNPTAFYLCASSPLTSGPYNEQFFGPGTRLTVL.

V usage is TRBV7-9 and J usage is TRBJ2-3; TRBD2 aligns across 8 bases. From germline, CDR1 is SEHNR and CDR2 FQNEAQ (reference sequence). The CDR3 runs 17 residues. Losses at the gene ends were 5 bases for V and 5 bases for J; bases not matched to a gene: 15. CDR3 sequence (DNA): TGTGCCAGCAGCCACATGATAGCGGGGAATGGGAGAGATACGCAGTATTTT. This gives the protein CASSHMIAGNGRDTQYF.

On this clone itself: The identical CDR3 is also encoded by other nucleotide sequences in the sample. The chain couples TRBV7-6 to TRBJ2-7; 10 nucleotides agree with TRBD2. The CDR3 is 15 residues long. Trimming took 6 bases from V and 6 from J; bases not matched to a gene: 11. Per germline, CDR1 SGHVS and CDR2 FNYEAQ. As DNA, the CDR3 is TGTGCCAGCAGTGCGCAGCGGGAGGGGAGGCCCGAGCAGTACTTC. This sequence encodes CASSAQREGRPEQYF.

This clone was counted once. The chain carries TRBV25-1 and TRBJ2-3; D may be TRBD1 (5 bases). The CDR3 loop spans 12 amino acids. V was cut by 8 bases and J by 5 bases, with 11 bases left in between. CDR1 is MGHDK, CDR2 SYGVNS, per germline. The CDR3 here is CASESQGDTQYF. CDR3 sequence (DNA): TGTGCCAGCGAATCCCAGGGAGATACGCAGTATTTT.

This sequence joins TRBV7-9 and TRBJ2-3, with 13 bases that match TRBD2. CDR3 length equals 17 residues. Trimming took 5 bases from V and 5 from J; bases not matched to a gene: 10. Germline loops: CDR1 SEHNR, CDR2 FQNEAQ (reference sequence). This chain's CDR3 is CASSPRTSGSEEDTQYF. The CDR3 DNA reads as TGTGCCAGCAGCCCTCGGACTAGCGGGAGTGAGGAAGATACGCAGTATTTT.

This clone was found a few times. The genes are TRBV7-3 and TRBJ2-7; 7 bases match TRBD2. V shed 4 bases, J shed 6 bases, and the junction held 6 bases outside the gene matches. The V gene's germline CDR1 is SGHTA and CDR2 FQGTGA. The CDR3 extends over 13 amino acids. The CDR3 nucleotides are TGTGCCAGCAGCTCCGGACTAGAGACCGAGCAGTACTTC. Amino acid sequence: CASSSGLETEQYF.

V usage is TRBV19 and J usage is TRBJ2-2, with D possibly matching TRBD2 (5 bases). CDR3 size: 13 residues. With 5 bases removed from V and 4 bases from J, the gap between germline ends came to 8 bases. Germline CDR1 and CDR2: LNHDA and SQIVND (reference sequence). The CDR3 spells CASSLGLTGELFF. CDR3 nucleotides: TGTGCCAGTAGTCTCGGACTCACCGGGGAGCTGTTTTTT.

The rearrangement joins TRBV19 to TRBJ1-1; no clear D gene. The germline V gene has CDR1 LNHDA and CDR2 SQIVND (reference sequence). This CDR3 contains 13 residues. V shed 6 bases and J shed 1 base, with 9 bases lying between them. The CDR3 protein is CASRYPGNTEAFF. In nucleotides, the CDR3 is TGTGCCAGTAGATACCCAGGGAACACTGAAGCTTTCTTT.

The rearrangement links TRBV29-1 to TRBJ2-3; D perhaps matches TRBD2 (5 bases). This CDR3 is 14 amino acids long. Trimming cost V 5 bases and J 5 bases, with 17 bases left between them. Germline CDR1 reads SQVTM; CDR2 reads ANQGSEA. The CDR3 coding sequence is TGCAGCGTTAAGGACTCACCAACTGGAGATACGCAGTATTTT. This codes for CSVKDSPTGDTQYF.

This clone was recorded a few times. This sequence joins TRBV6-1 and TRBJ1-1; a weak D match, TRBD1 (5 bases). V lost 3 bases and J 4 bases, leaving 6 bases between the germline ends. The CDR3 loop spans 12 amino acids. Germline CDR1 and CDR2: MNHNS and SASEGT. The CDR3 sequence is CASSDDSTEAFF. CDR3 DNA: TGTGCCAGCAGTGATGACAGCACTGAAGCTTTCTTT.

The chain carries TRBV6-5 and TRBJ2-3, with D tentatively TRBD2 (5 bases). The germline CDR1 and CDR2 sequences are MNHEY and SVGAGI. The V gene lost 4 bases and the J gene lost 4 bases, with 15 bases spanning the gap. The CDR3 extends over 15 amino acids. CDR3: CASSSGRGGSDTQYF. The CDR3 DNA is TGTGCCAGCAGTTCTGGGAGAGGTGGTTCAGATACGCAGTATTTT.

This clone was picked up a small number of times. The chain joins TRBV28 to TRBJ2-7, with a possible D match to TRBD2 (5 bases). This CDR3 spans 15 amino acids. Trimming stripped 5 bases from V and 6 bases from J, with 20 bases between. Germline V gives CDR1 MDHEN, CDR2 SYDVKM. CDR3 protein: CASSRIQWLGSEQYF. In DNA, the CDR3 is TGTGCCAGCAGTCGAATACAGTGGCTGGGGAGCGAGCAGTACTTC. The entire variable domain, with the rest obtained from reference TRBV28 and TRBJ2-7, is as follows: DVKVTQSSRYLVKRTGEKVFLECVQDMDHENMFWYRQDPGLGLRLIYFSYDVKMKEKGDIPEGYSVSREKKERFSLILESASTNQTSMYLCASSRIQWLGSEQYFGPGTRLTVT.